These 27 T cell receptor beta chains share one sample of origin, sequenced in a study of CD8 T cells in Susac syndrome. An amount of RNA that ranged from roughly 0.5 to 1 ug was reverse transcribed with random hexamers. TCRdb processed the immunoSEQ multiplex PCR reads anew with MiXCR; each CDR3 protein has one entry. The table includes around 69,000 distinct CDR3 sequences, over 90% detected once. The sequencing input was CD4+ T cells from PBMCs. These receptors were taken from a human donor with multiple sclerosis.

This chain uses TRBV5-4 with TRBJ2-2; 7 bases map to TRBD1. The CDR3 length is 15 residues. The junction had 6 bases not matched to a gene; V was cut back by 4 bases and J by 3 bases. Germline V gene data show CDR1 as SGHNT and CDR2 as YYREEE (reference sequence). The DNA for the CDR3 is TGTGCCAGCAGCAAACCAGGGGGAGACACCGGGGAGCTGTTTTTT. Translated: CASSKPGGDTGELFF.

This chain connects TRBV29-1 to TRBJ2-1, with 13 positions matching TRBD2. The CDR3 is 14 residues long. Germline-derived CDR1 and CDR2 are SQVTM and ANQGSEA. The V and J ends lost 5 bases and 5 bases, in that order; junction bases with no gene match: 3. Here the CDR3 reads CSVRLAGGNNEQFF. CDR3 bases: TGCAGCGTTCGACTAGCGGGGGGTAACAATGAGCAGTTCTTC.

This chain joins TRBV3-1 and TRBJ1-5; possible D gene TRBD1, 5 bases. V lost 1 base and J 2 bases, leaving 9 bases between the germline ends. This CDR3 is built from 15 residues. Germline CDR1 reads LGHDT; CDR2 reads YNNKEL (reference sequence). For the CDR3, the DNA is TGTGCCAGCAGCCAAGGCTGGGACGGCAATCAGCCCCAGCATTTT. Translated: CASSQGWDGNQPQHF.

The rearrangement uses TRBV4-1 and TRBJ2-5, with 12 bases that match TRBD1. CDR1 is MGHRA and CDR2 is YSYEKL in the germline V gene. The CDR3 has 19 residues. The ends lost 0 bases at V and 5 bases at J; junction bases unmatched: 13. The CDR3: CASSQEPPGTGGGRETQYF. DNA for the CDR3: TGCGCCAGCAGCCAAGAGCCTCCCGGGACAGGGGGCGGGAGGGAGACCCAGTACTTC.

In its sample, this clonotype was seen once. The chain couples TRBV18 to TRBJ2-5; no clear D. Trimming took 4 bases from V and 4 from J, leaving 13 bases between them. Germline V gene lookup returns CDR1 KGHSH and CDR2 LQKENI. This CDR3 contains 14 residues. CDR3 loop: CASSQGWMGETQYF. CDR3 in DNA: TGTGCCAGCTCACAAGGCTGGATGGGAGAGACCCAGTACTTC.

V gene TRBV20-1 combines with J gene TRBJ2-1; maybe TRBD1 (5 bases). Germline V gene data show CDR1 as DFQATT and CDR2 as SNEGSKA (reference sequence). The germline V and J ends were trimmed by 5 bases and 6 bases, with 11 bases remaining between them. The CDR3 runs to 12 residues. The CDR3, as DNA: TGCAGTGCTCAGACAGCCGGCAATGAGCAGTTCTTC. The encoded protein is CSAQTAGNEQFF.

The chain joins TRBV7-2 to TRBJ2-5, with 12 bases identical to TRBD2. Germline CDR1 SGHTA, CDR2 FQGNSA. J lost 2 bases, V lost 2 bases, and 6 bases had no gene match. This CDR3 has 17 amino acids. CDR3 amino acids: CASSLRASGGGQETQYF. The DNA for the CDR3 is TGTGCCAGCAGCTTAAGGGCTAGCGGGGGGGGACAAGAGACCCAGTACTTC. Looking up the rest from reference TRBV7-2 and TRBJ2-5 gives the full variable domain: GAGVSQSPSNKVTEKGKDVELRCDPISGHTALYWYRQSLGQGLEFLIYFQGNSAPDKSGLPSDRFSAERTGGSVSTLTIQRTQQEDSAVYLCASSLRASGGGQETQYFGPGTRLLVL.

The chain is built from TRBV7-9 and TRBJ1-1; D is undetermined. This CDR3 is 12 amino acids long. Germline V lookup: CDR1 SEHNR, CDR2 FQNEAQ (reference sequence). The V end was cut by 5 bases, the J end by 11 bases, with 15 bases between. Here the CDR3 reads CASSLHSSVAFF. CDR3 DNA: TGTGCCAGCAGCCTTCACTCCTCGGTCGCTTTCTTT.

V usage is TRBV12-3 or TRBV12-4 and J usage is TRBJ2-1, with TRBD2 as a possible D gene (6 bases). The V end lost 4 bases, the J end lost 9 bases, and 10 bases lay between the germline ends. CDR3 length equals 12 residues. The CDR3 sequence is CASSSLGGEQFF. The CDR3 DNA is TGTGCCAGCAGTTCCCTCGGGGGTGAGCAGTTCTTC.

This chain uses TRBV3-1 with TRBJ1-5; D ambiguous. The CDR3 runs to 14 residues. Per the germline V gene, CDR1 is LGHDT and CDR2 is YNNKEL (reference sequence). Trimming left V 4 bases short and J 5 bases short, with 12 bases between. In nucleotides, the CDR3 is TGTGCCAGCAGCCTCGGTCTCGGTGATCAGCCCCAGCATTTT. Encoded protein: CASSLGLGDQPQHF. The entire variable domain, with the rest obtained from reference TRBV3-1 and TRBJ1-5, is as follows: DTAVSQTPKYLVTQMGNDKSIKCEQNLGHDTMYWYKQDSKKFLKIMFSYNNKELIINETVPNRFSPKSPDKAHLNLHINSLELGDSAVYFCASSLGLGDQPQHFGDGTRLSIL.

DNA for the CDR3: TGTGCCAGCAGCTTAGCGGTGGCTAGCGGGGCCCGGGAGACCCAGTACTTC. It yields the protein CASSLAVASGARETQYF. The V gene is TRBV7-2, the J gene TRBJ2-5; TRBD2 matches 9 bases. The V segment lost 0 bases and the J segment 5 bases; nucleotides outside the gene matches: 10. The CDR3 is made up of 17 amino acids. Germline values: CDR1 SGHTA, CDR2 FQGNSA. Looking up the rest from reference TRBV7-2 and TRBJ2-5 gives the full variable domain: GAGVSQSPSNKVTEKGKDVELRCDPISGHTALYWYRQSLGQGLEFLIYFQGNSAPDKSGLPSDRFSAERTGGSVSTLTIQRTQQEDSAVYLCASSLAVASGARETQYFGPGTRLLVL.

The sample holds one count of this clonotype. V is TRBV10-3 and J is TRBJ2-1; 13 positions agree with TRBD2. V shed 6 bases, J shed 6 bases, and the junction held 5 bases outside the gene matches. There are 15 residues in the CDR3. Per the germline V gene, CDR1 is ENHRY and CDR2 is SYGVKD. In DNA, the CDR3 is TGTGCCATCAGCCGGACTAGCGGGGGAGTCAATGAGCAGTTCTTC. It specifies CAISRTSGGVNEQFF.

V usage is TRBV5-6 and J usage is TRBJ1-4; TRBD1 aligns across 9 bases. CDR1 SGHDT and CDR2 YYEEEE come from the germline V gene. The CDR3 has 13 amino acids. V shed 7 bases, J shed 8 bases, and the junction held 6 bases outside the gene matches. CDR3 residues: CASEGQGSEKLFF. As DNA, the CDR3 is TGTGCCAGCGAGGGACAGGGCTCCGAAAAACTGTTTTTT.

V is TRBV6-5 and J is TRBJ2-7, with 13 nucleotides matching TRBD2. Germline V gene lookup returns CDR1 MNHEY and CDR2 SVGAGI. The CDR3 has 14 amino acids. Trimming took 0 bases from V and 9 from J; bases not matched to a gene: 2. CDR3 bases: TGTGCCAGCAGTTACTCGGGACTAGCGGGAAGGCAGTACTTC. It codes for CASSYSGLAGRQYF.

This clonotype was counted a single time. The chain has TRBV6-1 and TRBJ2-7; no firm D call. The CDR3 is 12 amino acids. Germline-derived CDR1 and CDR2 are MNHNS and SASEGT. V dropped 2 bases and J dropped 8 bases, with 10 bases sitting between them. For the CDR3, the DNA is TGTGCCAGCAGTGAAAGAGCCCCCAAGCAGTACTTC. Residues: CASSERAPKQYF.

This rearrangement joins TRBV20-1 to TRBJ2-3; the D gene is possibly TRBD1 (6 bases). CDR3 size: 15 residues. Trimming cost V 2 bases and J 2 bases, with 14 bases left between them. Germline V lookup: CDR1 DFQATT, CDR2 SNEGSKA (reference sequence). The DNA for the CDR3 is TGCAGTGCTAGAATGGTCAGGGGCTCCACAGATACGCAGTATTTT. It yields the protein CSARMVRGSTDTQYF.

The J gene is TRBJ2-5, the V gene TRBV29-1; 9 bases fit TRBD1. This CDR3 has 14 amino acids. Germline V gene sequence: CDR1 SQVTM, CDR2 ANQGSEA. V lost 2 bases to trimming and J lost 1 base; unmatched junction nucleotides: 2. CDR3 sequence: CSVELGQGQETQYF. DNA of the CDR3: TGCAGCGTTGAACTGGGACAGGGCCAAGAGACCCAGTACTTC.

A few counts support this clonotype. This chain links TRBV2 with TRBJ2-5; D not resolved. Deletions cut 3 bases from V and 5 bases from J, with 7 bases between. The germline V gene encodes CDR1 SNHLY and CDR2 FYNNEI. The CDR3 is 12 amino acids. The CDR3 sequence is CASSDARETQYF. In nucleotides, the CDR3 is TGTGCCAGCAGTGACGCACGGGAGACCCAGTACTTC.

V gene TRBV12-3 or TRBV12-4 combines with J gene TRBJ2-7; D may be TRBD2 (6 bases). The germline V and J ends were trimmed by 2 bases and 4 bases, with 15 bases remaining between them. This CDR3 is 15 amino acids long. The CDR3 protein is CASSLNWEGRYEQYF. DNA for the CDR3: TGTGCCAGCAGTTTAAATTGGGAAGGGAGGTACGAGCAGTACTTC.

This sequence joins TRBV20-1 and TRBJ2-3; 11 nucleotides match TRBD2. V dropped 5 bases and J dropped 2; count of bases not matched to a gene: 6. CDR1 and CDR2 from the germline V gene are DFQATT and SNEGSKA (reference sequence). This CDR3 is 15 amino acids long. The CDR3 nucleotides are TGCAGTGCTCTTAGCGGGGGGGCTGACACAGATACGCAGTATTTT. Translated, it gives CSALSGGADTDTQYF.

The chain links TRBV7-8 to TRBJ2-2, with D maybe TRBD1 (6 bases). V was cut by 8 bases and J by 5 bases, with 15 bases left in between. The germline CDR1 and CDR2 sequences are SGHVS and FQNEAQ. The CDR3 loop spans 14 amino acids. In nucleotides, the CDR3 is TGTGCCAGCGGTAAACAGGGTCTAACCGGGGAGCTGTTTTTT. This sequence encodes CASGKQGLTGELFF.

The chain recombines TRBV20-1 with TRBJ1-3; TRBD1 aligns across 8 bases. The CDR3 is 13 amino acids. Germline V gene data show CDR1 as DFQATT and CDR2 as SNEGSKA (reference sequence). The V segment lost 6 bases and the J segment 0 bases; nucleotides outside the gene matches: 1. The DNA of the CDR3 is TGCAGTGCCGGACAGGGCTCTGGAAACACCATATATTTT. Its translation is CSAGQGSGNTIYF.

This clonotype showed up just once. This chain links TRBV5-1 with TRBJ2-7; a weak D match, TRBD1 (6 bases). This CDR3 comprises 15 residues. Trimming left V 0 bases short and J 1 base short, with 11 bases between. CDR1 and CDR2 from the germline V gene are SGHRS and YFSETQ. The CDR3 loop is CASSLEAGASYEQYF. CDR3 DNA sequence: TGCGCCAGCAGCTTGGAGGCAGGGGCATCCTACGAGCAGTACTTC.

This chain connects TRBV3-1 to TRBJ1-6; a weak D match, TRBD1 (5 bases). V was cut by 1 base and J by 7 bases, with 5 bases left in between. The germline V gene has CDR1 LGHDT and CDR2 YNNKEL (reference sequence). The length of the CDR3 is 13 residues. The CDR3 reads CASSQGGNSPLHF. For the CDR3, the DNA is TGTGCCAGCAGCCAAGGGGGGAATTCACCCCTCCACTTT.

V is TRBV20-1 and J is TRBJ2-3, with 14 bases fitting TRBD2. Germline-derived CDR1 and CDR2 are DFQATT and SNEGSKA (reference sequence). The CDR3 consists of 17 residues. V shed 6 bases, J shed 0 bases, and the junction held 8 bases outside the gene matches. DNA of the CDR3: TGCAGTGCAAGTGGACTAGCGGGGGGAGCTAGCACAGATACGCAGTATTTT. Translation: CSASGLAGGASTDTQYF.

The chain couples TRBV27 to TRBJ2-6, with D possibly TRBD1 on 6 matching bases. Germline values: CDR1 MNHEY, CDR2 SMNVEV (reference sequence). V gave up 6 bases and J gave up 4 bases, with 10 bases separating them. This CDR3 spans 14 amino acids. CDR3 sequence: CASSPGVGANVLTF. The DNA for the CDR3 is TGTGCCAGCAGCCCAGGGGTCGGGGCCAACGTCCTGACTTTC.

This chain joins TRBV11-3 and TRBJ2-7; D possibly corresponds to TRBD2 (6 bases). This CDR3 is 13 amino acids long. CDR1 SGHNT and CDR2 YENEEA come from the germline V gene. The ends were cut back, 6 bases at V and 3 bases at J, with 12 bases in the middle. CDR3 loop: CASRQEGRYEQYF. The CDR3 region has the DNA TGTGCCAGCAGACAGGAGGGGCGCTACGAGCAGTACTTC.